Listed here are 8 T cell receptor beta chains from one sample, sequenced in a study of blood T cells in healthy people across ages (dated by TCRdb to 2014 to 2015). Library preparation employed 5' RACE. The reads were generated on an Illumina HiSeq 2500. A second PCR of 7 to 11 cycles was performed with a sample-barcoded 5' primer and a J-beta primer mix. The public reads were reanalyzed by TCRdb: fastp trimming at Q25, MiXCR alignment, in-frame beta chains only. Rows matching on CDR3 protein sequence are summarized as one entry with the most common DNA and genes. The sample table holds about 970,000 distinct CDR3 sequences, of which roughly 47% were seen once. Jointly, the top ten make up over 20% of the sample. Sequencing used blood. The receptors derive from a woman aged 55 to 70 in good health.

The chain couples TRBV6-1 to TRBJ2-3, with 7 bases that match TRBD2. The length of the CDR3 is 16 residues. The germline V gene has CDR1 MNHNS and CDR2 SASEGT. Unmatched junction bases numbered 12, after V lost 1 base and J lost 8 bases. CDR3 in amino acids: CASSEGREDPRSTQYF. CDR3 in DNA: TGTGCCAGCAGTGAAGGACGGGAGGATCCCAGAAGTACGCAGTATTTT.

This clonotype showed up many times. V is TRBV6-2 or TRBV6-3 and J is TRBJ2-7; D ambiguous. Per germline, CDR1 MNHEY and CDR2 SVGEGT. The CDR3 extends over 11 amino acids. The V end was cut by 5 bases, the J end by 3 bases, with 5 bases between. CDR3 DNA: TGTGCCAGCAGTGAGAACTACGAGCAGTACTTC. This encodes CASSENYEQYF.

This clonotype has just a few counts. The V call is TRBV10-3, the J call TRBJ1-1; D is perhaps TRBD1 (5 bases). Germline V gene sequence: CDR1 ENHRY, CDR2 SYGVKD. The CDR3 is 12 residues long. V lost 3 bases to trimming and J lost 11 bases, with 13 bases between them. The CDR3 loop reads CAISEVQGEAFF. The CDR3 region has the DNA TGTGCCATCAGTGAAGTTCAGGGTGAGGCTTTCTTT.

The sample holds many counts of this clonotype. The V call is TRBV12-3 or TRBV12-4, the J call TRBJ2-7; 14 nucleotides line up with TRBD2. The CDR3 totals 15 residues. V dropped 5 bases and J dropped 4; count of bases not matched to a gene: 4. The CDR3 bases are TGTGCCAGCAGTCTTAGGACTAGCGGGAGGTACGAGCAGTACTTC. Its translation is CASSLRTSGRYEQYF.

The chain is built from TRBV28 and TRBJ2-1; D may match TRBD1 or TRBD2 (5 bases each). Trimming pared 8 bases from V and 4 bases from J, leaving 15 bases between. The CDR3 runs to 14 residues. Germline assignment: CDR1 MDHEN and CDR2 SYDVKM. The CDR3 loop is CASLEEGSYNEQFF. In nucleotides, the CDR3 is TGTGCCAGCTTGGAAGAGGGGTCATACAATGAGCAGTTCTTC.

The chain has TRBV6-1 and TRBJ2-1, with D perhaps TRBD2 (5 bases). Trimming removed 4 bases at V and 9 bases at J, with 13 bases between. Looked up from germline, CDR1 is MNHNS and CDR2 is SASEGT. The CDR3 loop spans 13 amino acids. The CDR3, as DNA: TGTGCCAGCAGTGGAGAGGGCTTAGGTGAGCAGTTCTTC. This encodes CASSGEGLGEQFF.

J is TRBJ2-3 and V is TRBV20-1, with 11 bases identical to TRBD2. The trim removed 6 bases at V and 2 bases at J, leaving 4 bases unmatched. The CDR3 runs to 14 residues. Germline values: CDR1 DFQATT, CDR2 SNEGSKA (reference sequence). CDR3 loop: CSALAGGFTDTQYF. The DNA of the CDR3 is TGCAGTGCCCTAGCGGGAGGATTCACAGATACGCAGTATTTT.

The V and J genes are TRBV11-2 and TRBJ1-1, with D maybe TRBD1 (6 bases). Germline V gene sequence: CDR1 SGHAT, CDR2 FQNNGV. The V end was cut by 1 base, the J end by 0 bases, with 9 bases between. The CDR3 contains 15 residues. CDR3 sequence (DNA): TGTGCCAGCAGCTTAGGGGGACACTTGAACACTGAAGCTTTCTTT. This gives the protein CASSLGGHLNTEAFF. The variable domain in full, completed from reference TRBV11-2 and TRBJ1-1, reads EAGVAQSPRYKIIEKRQSVAFWCNPISGHATLYWYQQILGQGPKLLIQFQNNGVVDDSQLPKDRFSAERLKGVDSTLKIQPAKLEDSAVYLCASSLGGHLNTEAFFGQGTRLTVV.